Listed below are T cell receptor beta chains from one sample, sequenced in a study of molecular identifiers for immune sequencing clone quantification. TCRdb independently ran MiXCR on the PCR reads; one entry per CDR3 protein. The table has 85,000 to 100,000 distinct CDR3 sequences, 20% to 30% seen once. The sequenced material came from naive CD8+ T cells from blood, with Jurkat cell RNA spiked in. These receptors were taken from a human donor in good health. Some libraries in this study had Jurkat cell RNA spiked in. Each CDR3 is given with its conserved first and last residue. The D gene is left open where the match is weak. Some rows have no size entry. The others give once, few or many, or a class for an expanded clone.

j_gene	v_gene	abundance	d_gene	CDR3aa	CDR3nt
TRBJ2-1	TRBV6-1	many	TRBD2	CASMRGLVSNDEQFF	TGTGCCAGCATGCGGGGGTTAGTATCTAACGATGAGCAGTTCTTC
TRBJ2-3	TRBV12-3/TRBV12-4	.	TRBD2	CASMVLAKVGGTDTQYF	TGTGCCAGCATGGTACTAGCGAAAGTCGGGGGGACAGATACGCAGTATTTT
TRBJ2-1	TRBV3-1	.	.	CASSQDWRQDNEQFF	TGTGCCAGCAGCCAAGATTGGCGGCAGGACAATGAGCAGTTCTTC
TRBJ2-7	TRBV6-2/TRBV6-3	many	TRBD1	CASSYVDRGYEQYF	TGTGCCAGCAGTTACGTCGACAGGGGGTACGAGCAGTACTTC
TRBJ1-1	TRBV12-3/TRBV12-4	many	TRBD1	CASSPGQGNTEAFF	TGTGCCAGCAGTCCGGGACAGGGAAACACTGAAGCTTTCTTT
TRBJ2-7	TRBV5-5	many	TRBD1	CASSLFPGQGDYEQYF	TGTGCCAGCAGTCTTTTCCCGGGACAGGGGGACTACGAGCAGTACTTC
TRBJ2-5	TRBV7-9	.	.	CASSFWAGNQETQYF	TGTGCCAGCAGCTTCTGGGCGGGGAACCAAGAGACCCAGTACTTC
TRBJ2-7	TRBV5-4	many	TRBD2	CASSSGGTYEQYF	TGTGCCAGCAGTTCGGGGGGGACCTACGAGCAGTACTTC
TRBJ2-3	TRBV4-3	many	.	CASSQAYRGPSTDTQYF	TGCGCCAGCAGCCAAGCCTACCGGGGGCCTAGCACAGATACGCAGTATTTT
TRBJ2-5	TRBV6-5	many	TRBD2	CASRNSAGPQYF	TGTGCCAGCAGAAACTCAGCGGGGCCCCAGTACTTC
TRBJ2-5	TRBV27	many	.	CASSPNQETQYF	TGTGCCAGCAGTCCAAATCAAGAGACCCAGTACTTC
TRBJ2-3	TRBV11-3	.	.	CASALWGSTDTQYF	TGTGCCAGCGCCCTGTGGGGCTCAACAGATACGCAGTATTTT
TRBJ2-1	TRBV11-3	few	.	CASSLGLTNEQFF	TGTGCCAGCAGCTTGGGACTTACCAATGAGCAGTTCTTC
TRBJ2-4	TRBV3-1	many	TRBD1	CASSPQGAIGKNIQYF	TGTGCCAGCAGCCCACAGGGGGCAATAGGCAAAAACATTCAGTACTTC
TRBJ2-3	TRBV4-1	many	.	CASSQPTDTQYF	TGCGCCAGCAGCCAACCCACAGATACGCAGTATTTT
TRBJ2-3	TRBV11-2	few	TRBD2	CASSTGTSSTDTQYF	TGTGCCAGCAGCACCGGGACTAGCAGCACAGATACGCAGTATTTT
TRBJ1-2	TRBV6-5	many	.	CASSRDLGGYTF	TGTGCCAGCAGTCGGGATCTAGGCGGCTACACCTTC
TRBJ2-7	TRBV6-2/TRBV6-3	many	TRBD2	CASSPWTSGSVDHEQYF	TGTGCCAGCAGTCCCTGGACTAGCGGGAGTGTCGACCACGAGCAGTACTTC
TRBJ2-7	TRBV28	.	.	CASRLAAPRDAQYF	TGTGCCAGCAGGTTAGCAGCCCCCAGGGACGCGCAGTACTTC
TRBJ1-1	TRBV27	few	.	CASSFHTQIGRAFF	TGTGCCAGCAGTTTCCACACACAGATCGGAAGAGCTTTCTTT
TRBJ2-7	TRBV20-1	many	TRBD1	CSAGTGLSYEQYF	TGCAGTGCAGGGACAGGGCTATCCTACGAGCAGTACTTC
TRBJ2-5	TRBV13	many	.	CASSPGSQETQYF	TGTGCCAGCAGCCCCGGGTCCCAAGAGACCCAGTACTTC
TRBJ1-5	TRBV13	many	.	CASSSGSDQPQHF	TGTGCCAGCAGCTCAGGGTCCGATCAGCCCCAGCATTTT
TRBJ2-7	TRBV5-6	many	.	CASSRKTTEYEQYF	TGTGCCAGCAGCCGAAAAACAACAGAGTACGAGCAGTACTTC
TRBJ2-3	TRBV5-1	many	.	CASSLDPEGPDTQYF	TGCGCCAGCAGCTTGGACCCCGAAGGTCCAGATACGCAGTATTTT
TRBJ2-7	TRBV6-2/TRBV6-3	few	TRBD2	CASSYGGAGPSYEQYF	TGTGCCAGCAGTTACGGTGGAGCGGGACCTTCCTACGAGCAGTACTTC
TRBJ1-4	TRBV27	.	TRBD1	CASSQTTGGGEKLFF	TGTGCCAGCAGTCAGACGACAGGGGGCGGAGAAAAACTGTTTTTT
TRBJ2-5	TRBV27	many	TRBD2	CASRVAGGPAAETQYF	TGTGCCAGCAGGGTAGCGGGGGGCCCCGCCGCAGAGACCCAGTACTTC
TRBJ2-6	TRBV19	few	.	CASSNTLGANVLTF	TGTGCCAGTAGTAATACTCTCGGGGCCAACGTCCTGACTTTC
TRBJ2-2	TRBV4-1	few	TRBD1	CASSQTGGSDTGELFF	TGCGCCAGCAGCCAGACAGGGGGCAGCGACACCGGGGAGCTGTTTTTT
TRBJ2-2	TRBV7-9	many	.	CASSSLETPTPGELFF	TGTGCCAGCAGCTCACTGGAGACACCTACTCCCGGGGAGCTGTTTTTT
TRBJ2-5	TRBV7-9	few	TRBD2	CASSSTGTTSFGETQYF	TGTGCCAGCAGCTCAACCGGGACTACAAGTTTCGGTGAGACCCAGTACTTC
TRBJ2-1	TRBV14	many	.	CASSPGMRNNEQFF	TGTGCCAGCAGCCCTGGGATGAGAAACAATGAGCAGTTCTTC
TRBJ2-7	TRBV7-2	few	TRBD2	CASSFIVAGDREQYF	TGTGCCAGCAGCTTCATTGTGGCGGGAGATCGCGAGCAGTACTTC
TRBJ2-4	TRBV23-1	many	TRBD2	CASRPKRTSGRRRETKNIQYF	TGCGCCAGCAGGCCCAAAAGGACTAGCGGGAGGCGGCGGGAAACCAAAAACATTCAGTACTTC
TRBJ2-7	TRBV5-1	many	.	CASSLVTGSIWEQYF	TGCGCCAGCAGCTTGGTGACAGGTTCAATCTGGGAGCAGTACTTC
TRBJ1-4	TRBV4-1	.	.	CASSQGHLIEKLFF	TGCGCCAGCAGCCAAGGGCATCTAATTGAAAAACTGTTTTTT
TRBJ2-1	TRBV5-1	many	TRBD2	CASSSGLAGVLNEQFF	TGCGCCAGCAGCTCGGGACTAGCGGGAGTTTTAAATGAGCAGTTCTTC
TRBJ2-1	TRBV28	many	.	CASRSTHHSEQFF	TGTGCCAGCAGGTCCACCCACCACAGTGAGCAGTTCTTC
TRBJ1-5	TRBV6-6	many	.	CASSYSQGNQPQHF	TGTGCCAGCAGTTATTCTCAGGGGAATCAGCCCCAGCATTTT
TRBJ1-6	TRBV12-5	few	.	CASVDGGAGYNPPLHF	TGTGCTAGTGTAGACGGGGGGGCGGGATATAATCCACCCCTCCACTTT
TRBJ2-2	TRBV6-5	.	.	CASSEILNTGELFF	TGTGCCAGCAGCGAAATCCTGAACACCGGGGAGCTGTTTTTT
TRBJ1-6	TRBV4-1	few	.	CASSQGPAANNSPLHF	TGCGCCAGCAGCCAAGGTCCGGCAGCCAATAATTCACCCCTCCACTTT
TRBJ2-7	TRBV29-1	many	TRBD1	CSVEFRTGNDYEQYF	TGCAGCGTTGAATTTAGGACAGGAAATGACTACGAGCAGTACTTC
TRBJ2-2	TRBV10-3	many	TRBD1	CAISRQGARTGELFF	TGTGCCATCAGTCGACAGGGGGCTCGCACCGGGGAGCTGTTTTTT
TRBJ2-7	TRBV27	many	TRBD1	CASSLSGGYEQYF	TGTGCCAGCAGTTTGTCAGGGGGATACGAGCAGTACTTC
TRBJ2-1	TRBV27	few	.	CASSLRLAVPSYNEQFF	TGTGCCAGCAGTTTGAGGTTAGCGGTACCTTCCTACAATGAGCAGTTCTTC
TRBJ2-7	TRBV29-1	many	.	CSVELGDQYEQYF	TGCAGCGTTGAATTGGGGGATCAATACGAGCAGTACTTC
TRBJ2-2	TRBV2	few	.	CASSEAEQMPNTGELFF	TGTGCCAGCAGTGAAGCTGAGCAGATGCCGAACACCGGGGAGCTGTTTTTT
TRBJ2-1	TRBV20-1	few	TRBD2	CSARGLAGGINPYNEQFF	TGCAGTGCTAGAGGACTAGCGGGAGGGATTAACCCTTACAATGAGCAGTTCTTC
TRBJ2-1	TRBV27	.	.	CASSITGFSYNEQLF	TGTGCCAGCAGCATAACAGGGTTCTCCTACAATGAGCAGCTCTTC